The 7 T cell receptor beta chains reported below all come from one sample, sequenced in a study of T cells in Graves' hyperthyroidism and ophthalmopathy. Amplified regions were TCR beta CDR3 sequences from RNA transcripts. HTBI primers were the set used in a first-round RT-PCR of the TCR CDR3. TCRdb redid the calling of the multiplex PCR reads with MiXCR, one entry per CDR3 protein. Here the sample spans about 95,000 distinct CDR3 sequences, 35% to 45% being singletons. What was sequenced was peripheral blood or thyroid tissue (not recorded which). These receptors came from a woman in her thirties with Graves' hyperthyroidism.

This clonotype came up many times. The chain joins TRBV6-6 to TRBJ2-7; D uncertain. The V gene's germline CDR1 is MNHNY and CDR2 SVGAGI (reference sequence). The CDR3 is 12 amino acids. Trimming removed 2 bases from V and 1 base from J, with 3 bases in between. For the CDR3, the DNA is TGTGCCAGCAGTTACGAATCCTACGAGCAGTACTTC. Protein product: CASSYESYEQYF.

The rearrangement uses TRBV9 and TRBJ2-3; 7 nucleotides agree with TRBD2. Losses at the gene ends were 0 bases for V and 0 bases for J; bases not matched to a gene: 1. This CDR3 contains 15 residues. Germline V gene data show CDR1 as SGDLS and CDR2 as YYNGEE. CDR3 bases: TGTGCCAGCAGCGTAGGGGGAGGGAGCACAGATACGCAGTATTTT. Translation gives CASSVGGGSTDTQYF. The entire variable domain, with the rest obtained from reference TRBV9 and TRBJ2-3, is as follows: DSGVTQTPKHLITATGQRVTLRCSPRSGDLSVYWYQQSLDQGLQFLIQYYNGEERAKGNILERFSAQQFPDLHSELNLSSLELGDSALYFCASSVGGGSTDTQYFGPGTRLTVL.

This clonotype was counted many times. V gene TRBV5-1 combines with J gene TRBJ2-2; the D is unclear. Germline CDR1 is SGHRS and CDR2 is YFSETQ. Trimming left V 5 bases short and J 2 bases short, with 16 bases between. The CDR3 is 16 amino acids. As DNA, the CDR3 is TGCGCCAGCAGAAGATCGAGCAGAAGTAACACCGGGGAGCTGTTTTTT. This codes for CASRRSSRSNTGELFF.

This clonotype was recorded many times. This chain joins TRBV7-9 and TRBJ2-5; the match to TRBD1 covers 10 bases. Germline values: CDR1 SEHNR, CDR2 FQNEAQ (reference sequence). This CDR3 has 15 residues. The trim removed 5 bases at V and 5 bases at J, leaving 8 bases unmatched. The CDR3 DNA follows: TGTGCCAGCAGCCAGGGACAGGGGAATATGGAGACCCAGTACTTC. Translating gives CASSQGQGNMETQYF. Using reference TRBV7-9 and TRBJ2-5 for the parts outside the CDR3, the full variable domain is DTGVSQNPRHKITKRGQNVTFRCDPISEHNRLYWYRQTLGQGPEFLTYFQNEAQLEKSRLLSDRFSAERPKGSFSTLEIQRTEQGDSAMYLCASSQGQGNMETQYFGPGTRLLVL.

The gene calls are TRBV20-1 and TRBJ1-3; possible D gene TRBD1, 6 bases. Per germline, CDR1 DFQATT and CDR2 SNEGSKA (reference sequence). V lost 3 bases to trimming and J lost 7 bases, with 25 bases between them. This CDR3 is built from 17 residues. CDR3 sequence reads: CSARRAQGQLLENTIYF. CDR3 bases: TGCAGTGCTAGGCGAGCCCAGGGACAACTCCTCGAGAACACCATATATTTT.

V gene TRBV10-1 combines with J gene TRBJ2-7, with D possibly being TRBD2 (5 bases). CDR1 and CDR2 (germline): WNHNN, SYGVQD (reference sequence). V was shortened by 8 bases and J by 3 bases, with 14 bases between the two germline ends. CDR3 length: 13 amino acids. The CDR3 sequence is CASSGVGYYEQYF. In DNA form, the CDR3 reads TGCGCCAGCTCCGGGGTAGGGTACTACGAGCAGTACTTC.

The rearrangement links TRBV9 to TRBJ1-5; D remains ambiguous. Trimming cost V 5 bases and J 4 bases, with 13 bases left between them. The CDR3 length is 14 residues. Per germline, CDR1 SGDLS and CDR2 YYNGEE. CDR3 coding DNA: TGTGCCAGCAGGGGAGGGCAGAGTAATCAGCCCCAGCATTTT. As protein: CASRGGQSNQPQHF.